The 9 T cell receptor beta chains reported below all come from one sample, sequenced in a study of blood T cell repertoires in COVID-19. Profiling relied on immunoSEQ multiplex PCR, and the TCRdb table lists in-frame clones only, not all of them. Of about 140,000 clones listed, approximately 80% are singletons. Material for sequencing was peripheral blood. The receptors were sampled from a woman older than 75 with active or convalescent COVID-19.

The chain uses TRBV7-2 and TRBJ2-1; D possibly corresponds to TRBD2 (6 bases). V was clipped by 8 bases and J by 3 bases, with 20 bases between them. Germline CDR1 and CDR2: SGHTA and FQGNSA. The CDR3 has 16 residues. CDR3 bases: TGTGCCAGCGGACTACTATTTACAGGTAGCTACAATGAGCAGTTCTTC. This translates into CASGLLFTGSYNEQFF.

This chain joins TRBV2 and TRBJ1-5; D gene unclear. The length of the CDR3 is 12 residues. The germline V and J ends were trimmed by 9 bases and 7 bases, with 13 bases remaining between them. Germline values: CDR1 SNHLY, CDR2 FYNNEI. For the CDR3, the DNA is TGTGCCAGTAGTACGGGGAACCAGCCCCAGCATTTT. Translated, it gives CASSTGNQPQHF.

This sequence joins TRBV3-1 (or the pseudogene TRBV3-2) and TRBJ2-2; 7 bases map to TRBD1. The CDR3 has 17 amino acids. Germline values: CDR1 LGHDT, CDR2 YNNKEL (reference sequence). With 0 bases clipped from V and 3 bases from J, the junction kept 7 bases outside the gene matches. The CDR3 sequence is CASSQDRRQGDTGELFF. CDR3 bases: TGTGCCAGCAGCCAAGATCGTCGACAGGGCGACACCGGGGAGCTGTTTTTT.

The chain recombines TRBV15 with TRBJ1-2; 9 bases are shared with TRBD1. Germline lookup yields CDR1 LNHNV and CDR2 YYDKDF (reference sequence). V trimming: 1 base; J trimming: 7 bases; junction bases outside the gene matches: 7. The CDR3 totals 15 residues. Here the CDR3 reads CATSRGSNRGLGYTF. Written as DNA, the CDR3 is TGTGCCACCAGCAGAGGATCAAACAGGGGGCTTGGCTACACCTTC.

The chain has TRBV30 and TRBJ1-4, with D maybe TRBD1 (6 bases). The germline gives CDR1 GTSNPN, CDR2 SVGIG (reference sequence). Trimming took off 0 bases at V and 6 bases at J, with 14 bases between the two ends. The CDR3 is 15 amino acids. CDR3 DNA: TGTGCCTGGAGTGTATCCGGGACACCCTATGAAAAACTGTTTTTT. Its protein is CAWSVSGTPYEKLFF. Variable domain in full (rest from reference TRBV30 and TRBJ1-4): SQTIHQWPATLVQPVGSPLSLECTVEGTSNPNLYWYRQAAGRGLQLLFYSVGIGQISSEVPQNLSASRPQDRQFILSSKKLLLSDSGFYLCAWSVSGTPYEKLFFGSGTQLSVL.

The chain combines TRBV5-5 with TRBJ2-3; D might be TRBD2 (6 bases). This CDR3 contains 16 residues. Looked up from germline, CDR1 is SGHKS and CDR2 is YYEKEE (reference sequence). V lost 6 bases and J lost 0, with 17 bases in between. The CDR3 DNA sequence: TGTGCCAGCACCTATCGGGGGTCCGCTAGCACAGATACGCAGTATTTT. Its translation: CASTYRGSASTDTQYF.

The chain is built from TRBV18 and TRBJ2-2; 10 bases match TRBD1. V shed 2 bases, J shed 4 bases, and the junction held 4 bases outside the gene matches. This CDR3 contains 16 residues. The V gene's germline CDR1 is KGHSH and CDR2 LQKENI. In DNA, the CDR3 is TGTGCCAGCTCACCAAGACGACAGGGGGCCACCGGGGAGCTGTTTTTT. It translates to CASSPRRQGATGELFF.

This chain uses TRBV7-9 with TRBJ1-1; D not certain. CDR1 SEHNR and CDR2 FQNEAQ come from the germline V gene (reference sequence). The CDR3 runs to 16 residues. Trimming shortened V by 5 bases and J by 5 bases, and 21 bases separated the two germline ends. CDR3 in amino acids: CASSQPRDKGWTEAFF. CDR3 in DNA: TGTGCCAGCAGCCAACCGAGGGATAAGGGCTGGACTGAAGCTTTCTTT. The entire variable domain, with the rest obtained from reference TRBV7-9 and TRBJ1-1, is as follows: DTGVSQNPRHKITKRGQNVTFRCDPISEHNRLYWYRQTLGQGPEFLTYFQNEAQLEKSRLLSDRFSAERPKGSFSTLEIQRTEQGDSAMYLCASSQPRDKGWTEAFFGQGTRLTVV.

The chain carries TRBV7-9 and TRBJ2-2, with D tentatively TRBD1 (6 bases). The CDR3 sequence is 15 residues long. Looked up from germline, CDR1 is SEHNR and CDR2 is FQNEAQ (reference sequence). Trimming removed 0 bases from V and 4 bases from J, with 9 bases in between. CDR3 region: CASSLAAGVTGELFF. Written as DNA, the CDR3 is TGTGCCAGCAGCTTAGCGGCAGGGGTCACCGGGGAGCTGTTTTTT. The full variable domain, completed using reference TRBV7-9 and TRBJ2-2, is DTGVSQNPRHKITKRGQNVTFRCDPISEHNRLYWYRQTLGQGPEFLTYFQNEAQLEKSRLLSDRFSAERPKGSFSTLEIQRTEQGDSAMYLCASSLAAGVTGELFFGEGSRLTVL.